This entry lists 26 T cell receptor beta chains sequenced from one sample in a study of human T cells and chemical hapten exposure. Each CDR3 protein gets one entry after TCRdb re-called the RACE reads with MiXCR. The data contain 75,000 to 100,000 distinct CDR3 sequences, roughly a tenth of them singletons. As to time point: patch test 1, 2 weeks after DPC sensitization. Specified treatment: therapeutic diphenylcyclopropenone sensitization with weekly scalp DPC. The sample consisted of whole blood, taken in connection with sensitization to the hapten diphenylcyclopropenone (DPC). Source of these receptors: a man aged 40-55 years with alopecia areata. Some clones in this sample may be carry-over from other donors' samples.

The chain couples TRBV28 to TRBJ2-7; D is ambiguous. The CDR3 covers 15 residues. V lost 4 bases, J lost 1 base, and 14 bases lay in between. Germline V CDR1 and CDR2: MDHEN, SYDVKM. In DNA, the CDR3 is TGTGCCAGCAGTTCACATGGCTCCGATTCCTACGAGCAGTACTTC. Protein: CASSSHGSDSYEQYF.

This clonotype was counted only a few times. This chain uses TRBV7-2 with TRBJ2-5; D might be TRBD1 (7 bases). In germline, CDR1 is SGHTA, CDR2 FQGNSA. V lost 5 bases and J 2 bases, leaving 12 bases between the germline ends. This CDR3 has 14 amino acids. This CDR3 reads CASSRQGGQETQYF. CDR3 coding DNA: TGTGCCAGCAGCCGACAGGGAGGACAAGAGACCCAGTACTTC. The full variable domain, in which reference TRBV7-2 and TRBJ2-5 provide the parts outside the CDR3, is GAGVSQSPSNKVTEKGKDVELRCDPISGHTALYWYRQSLGQGLEFLIYFQGNSAPDKSGLPSDRFSAERTGGSVSTLTIQRTQQEDSAVYLCASSRQGGQETQYFGPGTRLLVL.

This clonotype was found many times. V is TRBV29-1 and J is TRBJ2-6; no clear D. Between the trimmed V and J ends, which lost 7 bases and 0 bases, there was a span of 10 bases. CDR1 SQVTM and CDR2 ANQGSEA come from the germline V gene. The CDR3 is 14 amino acids. This chain's CDR3 is CSAETSSGANVLTF. In DNA form, the CDR3 reads TGCAGCGCGGAAACCAGCTCTGGGGCCAACGTCCTGACTTTC.

The CDR3: CASSQGSAAYTDTQYF. The CDR3, as DNA: TGCGCCAGCAGCCAAGGATCAGCGGCCTACACAGATACGCAGTATTTT. The chain links TRBV4-3 to TRBJ2-3, with a possible D match to TRBD2 (5 bases). This CDR3 is 16 amino acids long. Germline CDR1 LGHNA, CDR2 YSLEER. Trimming stripped 1 base from V and 2 bases from J, with 13 bases between.

There are a few counts of this clonotype. CDR3 nucleotides: TGTGCCAGCAGCTTATATAGCGGGAGTAGTTACAATGAGCAGTTCTTC. Protein product: CASSLYSGSSYNEQFF. The J gene is TRBJ2-1, the V gene TRBV7-6; 9 nucleotides line up with TRBD2. This CDR3 spans 16 amino acids. CDR1 and CDR2 (germline): SGHVS, FNYEAQ. Losses at the gene ends were 2 bases for V and 4 bases for J; bases not matched to a gene: 6.

This clonotype appeared a few times. The V and J genes are TRBV10-3 and TRBJ2-3, with D uncertain. Trimming cost V 4 bases and J 5 bases, with 16 bases left between them. Germline V gene data show CDR1 as ENHRY and CDR2 as SYGVKD. This CDR3 comprises 15 residues. Written as DNA, the CDR3 is TGTGCCATCAGTGGTTCGGGTGTTCGCGTAGATACGCAGTATTTT. Protein: CAISGSGVRVDTQYF.

At least ten counts were recorded for this clonotype. This sequence joins TRBV6-5 and TRBJ2-7; 12 nucleotides align to TRBD2. The length of the CDR3 is 16 residues. CDR1 and CDR2 (germline): MNHEY, SVGAGI. The CDR3 sequence: CAWGAPLAGGPHEQYV. The CDR3 nucleotides read TGTGCGTGGGGGGCCCCTCTAGCGGGAGGGCCCCACGAGCAGTACGTC.

This clonotype occurred many times. The genes are TRBV6-5 and TRBJ1-2; unclear D gene. Germline assignment: CDR1 MNHEY and CDR2 SVGAGI. Trimming took 0 bases from V and 4 from J, leaving 21 bases between them. The CDR3 spans 18 residues. CDR3 protein: CASSYSIRGVPHSYGYTF. CDR3 sequence (DNA): TGTGCCAGCAGTTACTCGATCCGCGGGGTTCCCCATTCCTATGGCTACACCTTC.

This clonotype was found many times. The V call is TRBV29-1, the J call TRBJ1-1; 7 bases line up with TRBD1. This CDR3 has 15 residues. Germline lookup yields CDR1 SQVTM and CDR2 ANQGSEA. The J segment lost 1 base and the V segment lost 6 bases, leaving 11 bases of the junction unmatched. As DNA, the CDR3 is TGCAGCGTGGGCGGGACAGCGAAACCGAACACTGAAGCTTTCTTT. It codes for CSVGGTAKPNTEAFF.

V usage is TRBV10-3 and J usage is TRBJ2-3, with 10 nucleotides matching TRBD2. There are 16 residues in the CDR3. Germline V lookup: CDR1 ENHRY, CDR2 SYGVKD. Losses at the gene ends were 3 bases for V and 2 bases for J; bases not matched to a gene: 5. The CDR3 region is CAISDDSGRDTDTQYF. The CDR3 bases are TGTGCCATCAGTGACGACAGCGGGAGGGACACAGATACGCAGTATTTT.

The chain couples TRBV5-5 to TRBJ2-3; D not certain. V dropped 4 bases and J dropped 0 bases, with 9 bases sitting between them. This CDR3 spans 14 amino acids. Per the germline V gene, CDR1 is SGHKS and CDR2 is YYEKEE (reference sequence). The CDR3: CASSQQGSTDTQYF. CDR3 nucleotides: TGTGCCAGCAGCCAGCAAGGTAGCACAGATACGCAGTATTTT.

Concerning this clonotype: This could be a read error, since a much larger clone is one nucleotide away. The V gene is TRBV6-2 or TRBV6-3, the J gene TRBJ2-3; no clear D. CDR1 and CDR2 (germline): MNHEY, SVGEGT. The CDR3 loop spans 13 amino acids. CDR3 region: CASSVRLTDTQCF. Written as DNA, the CDR3 is TGTGCCAGCAGCGTAAGACTCACAGATACGCAGTGTTTT.

The J gene is TRBJ2-3, the V gene TRBV20-1; 11 positions match TRBD2. After removal of 5 bases from V and 5 bases from J, the junction contained 9 bases not matched to a gene. The CDR3 sequence is 15 residues long. Germline values: CDR1 DFQATT, CDR2 SNEGSKA (reference sequence). The CDR3 bases are TGCAGTGCTTCACTACTAGCGGGAGTTGGAGATACGCAGTATTTT. Translated, it gives CSASLLAGVGDTQYF.

The rearrangement joins TRBV5-1 to TRBJ2-3; D unclear. CDR3 size: 13 residues. V gave up 4 bases and J gave up 6 bases, with 12 bases separating them. Germline-derived CDR1 and CDR2 are SGHRS and YFSETQ. CDR3 DNA sequence: TGCGCCAGCAGCCCTAATGTCCGGGATACGCAGTATTTT. This codes for CASSPNVRDTQYF.

V is TRBV6-2 or TRBV6-3 and J is TRBJ2-6; TRBD1 matches at 9 bases. The germline gives CDR1 MNHEY, CDR2 SVGEGT. V trimming: 4 bases; J trimming: 13 bases; junction bases outside the gene matches: 8. This CDR3 region has 14 residues. CDR3 in DNA: TGTGCCAGCAGTTCTTTAGGACAGGGGCGAGTCCTGACTTTC. Protein sequence: CASSSLGQGRVLTF.

This clonotype was seen a handful of times. This chain joins TRBV5-1 and TRBJ2-2; D may be TRBD1 or TRBD2 (5 bases each). The CDR3 loop spans 17 amino acids. The germline V gene encodes CDR1 SGHRS and CDR2 YFSETQ. Trimming cost V 1 base and J 4 bases, with 17 bases left between them. This CDR3 reads CASSLLAAGASTGELFF. CDR3 DNA: TGCGCCAGCAGCTTGTTGGCCGCCGGGGCGTCCACCGGGGAGCTGTTTTTT.

This clonotype was picked up a small number of times. V is TRBV20-1 and J is TRBJ2-1; TRBD2 agrees at 10 bases. The CDR3 is made up of 19 amino acids. CDR1 is DFQATT and CDR2 is SNEGSKA in the germline V gene (reference sequence). The trim removed 1 base at V and 0 bases at J, leaving 12 bases unmatched. The CDR3, as DNA: TGCAGTGCTAGAGCGCCAGGACTAGCGGTTGGTAGCTCCTACAATGAGCAGTTCTTC. Its protein product is CSARAPGLAVGSSYNEQFF.

CDR3 in DNA: TGCAGTGCTACTTCTAGCAGCTATGAGCAGTTCTTC. It codes for CSATSSSYEQFF. The chain carries TRBV20-1 and TRBJ2-1, with D possibly TRBD2 on 5 matching bases. Per the germline V gene, CDR1 is DFQATT and CDR2 is SNEGSKA (reference sequence). The CDR3 is 12 amino acids. V lost 4 bases and J 8 bases, leaving 12 bases between the germline ends.

This chain joins TRBV7-3 and TRBJ2-1; 8 bases are shared with TRBD2. This CDR3 region has 14 residues. CDR1 and CDR2 (germline): SGHTA, FQGTGA. After removal of 2 bases from V and 7 bases from J, the junction contained 4 bases not matched to a gene. The CDR3 DNA is TGTGCCAGCAGCTTATCCAGACTAGCGAATGAGCAGTTCTTC. Translating it yields CASSLSRLANEQFF.

There are a few counts of this clonotype. A read error may produce the germline difference seen at one junction end. V gene TRBV7-7 combines with J gene TRBJ2-3, with D perhaps matching TRBD2 (6 bases). This CDR3 has 14 residues. The germline gives CDR1 SSHAT, CDR2 FNYEAQ (reference sequence). In DNA, the CDR3 is TGTGCTAGCAGCGCGGGACTGCCGGGAGATACGCAGTATTTT. Translating it yields CASSAGLPGDTQYF.

This clonotype came up many times. V and J are TRBV4-2 and TRBJ1-2; 8 bases are shared with TRBD1. Germline assignment: CDR1 LGHNA and CDR2 YNFKEQ. The V segment lost 0 bases and the J segment 7 bases; nucleotides outside the gene matches: 10. The CDR3 runs to 16 residues. In nucleotides, the CDR3 is TGTGCCAGCAGCCAAGATGAGGGGCAGGGGGCGGCTGGCTACACCTTC. Translated, it gives CASSQDEGQGAAGYTF.

This clonotype was recorded a few times. The chain has TRBV6-2 or TRBV6-3 and TRBJ1-2; 8 nucleotides line up with TRBD1. The CDR3 totals 15 residues. The J segment lost 7 bases and the V segment lost 2 bases, leaving 9 bases of the junction unmatched. Germline V CDR1 and CDR2: MNHEY, SVGEGT. Written as DNA, the CDR3 is TGTGCCAGCAGTTACGCGACAGGGGATCTTAGTGGCTACACCTTC. Protein sequence: CASSYATGDLSGYTF.

This clonotype was observed a few times. J is TRBJ2-1 and V is TRBV29-1, with D possibly TRBD2 on 5 matching bases. V lost 7 bases and J 8 bases, leaving 24 bases between the germline ends. Germline V lookup: CDR1 SQVTM, CDR2 ANQGSEA. The CDR3 extends over 15 amino acids. CDR3 coding DNA: TGCAGCGCCATCAAGCTCGGGGTAGGAGTGGATGAGCAGTTCTTC. It is translated as CSAIKLGVGVDEQFF.

This clonotype was seen more than once but under ten times. The V gene is TRBV12-5, the J gene TRBJ2-1, with TRBD2 identical over 11 bases. V shed 1 base and J 7 bases; nucleotides not matched to a gene: 12. Germline CDR1 and CDR2: LGHNT and FRNRAP. The CDR3 loop spans 18 amino acids. CDR3 protein: CASGLAVTQLAGVNEQFF. CDR3 sequence (DNA): TGTGCTAGTGGTTTGGCCGTAACACAACTAGCGGGAGTGAATGAGCAGTTCTTC.

Comment on this clonotype: Compared with germline, one end of the junction differs, possibly owing to a read error. The V gene is TRBV19, the J gene TRBJ1-4; the D is unclear. CDR3 length equals 12 residues. CDR1 and CDR2 from the germline V gene are LNHDA and SQIVND (reference sequence). CDR3 DNA sequence: TGTGCCAGTAGTAAAACTTATGAAAAACTGTTTTTT. It encodes CASSKTYEKLFF. Variable domain in full (rest from reference TRBV19 and TRBJ1-4): DGGITQSPKYLFRKEGQNVTLSCEQNLNHDAMYWYRQDPGQGLRLIYYSQIVNDFQKGDIAEGYSVSREKKESFPLTVTSAQKNPTAFYLCASSKTYEKLFFGSGTQLSVL.

The table lists this clonotype with many counts. V and J are TRBV7-2 and TRBJ1-5, with 7 bases identical to TRBD1. In germline, CDR1 is SGHTA, CDR2 FQGNSA. V was clipped by 5 bases and J by 5 bases; unmatched bases: 6. The CDR3 is 14 residues long. CDR3 amino acids: CASSNRQGYQPQHF. CDR3 bases: TGTGCCAGCAGCAACCGACAGGGTTATCAGCCCCAGCATTTT.